The present T cell receptor beta chain was sequenced within a study of cytomegalovirus exposure and HLA in healthy donors. The wider study: There were several hundred genotyped donors. Of these, roughly 80% fell in the genetic ancestry cluster associated with self-reported Caucasian donors. Study results and limitations: The analysis excluded some indistinguishable V segments, including TRBV6-2 and TRBV6-3.

PCR used 60 Vbeta primers and 13 Jbeta primers. Profiling relied on immunoSEQ multiplex PCR, and the TCRdb table lists in-frame clones only, not all of them. The table shows about 90,000 clones, with around 66% occurring only once. There are 12 residues in the CDR3. Germline loops: CDR1 SGHRS, CDR2 YFSETQ. The V gene lost 1 base and the J gene lost 2 bases, with 3 bases spanning the gap. Notes on this clone: Its antigen remains unknown.

Sample: PBMCs. The chain couples TRBV5-1 to TRBJ1-2, with D unresolved. The clonotype originates from a young man in good health and CMV-seronegative. CDR3 loop: CASSLQNYGYTF. The CDR3 DNA reads as TGCGCCAGCAGCTTGCAGAACTATGGCTACACCTTC. The complete variable domain, with remaining parts taken from reference TRBV5-1 and TRBJ1-2, reads KAGVTQTPRYLIKTRGQQVTLSCSPISGHRSVSWYQQTPGQGLQFLFEYFSETQRNKGNFPGRFSGRQFSNSRSEMNVSTLELGDSALYLCASSLQNYGYTFGSGTRLTVV.